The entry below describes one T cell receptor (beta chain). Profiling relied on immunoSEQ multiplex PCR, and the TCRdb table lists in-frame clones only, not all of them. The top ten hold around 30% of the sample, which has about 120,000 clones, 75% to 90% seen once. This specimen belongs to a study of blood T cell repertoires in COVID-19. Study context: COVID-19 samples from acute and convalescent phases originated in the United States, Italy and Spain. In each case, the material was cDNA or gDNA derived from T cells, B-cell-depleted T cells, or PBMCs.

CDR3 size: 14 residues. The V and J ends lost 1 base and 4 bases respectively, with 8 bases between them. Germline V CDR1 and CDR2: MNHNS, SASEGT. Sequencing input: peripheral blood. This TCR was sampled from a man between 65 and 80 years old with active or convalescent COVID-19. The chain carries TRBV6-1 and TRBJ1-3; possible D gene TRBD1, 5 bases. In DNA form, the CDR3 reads TGTGCCAGCAGTGAAGTAGGGGCCGGAAACACCATATATTTT. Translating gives CASSEVGAGNTIYF.